This TCR beta chain was retrieved from a study of T cells in Graves' hyperthyroidism and ophthalmopathy. On the study more broadly: Sampling of peripheral blood happened at initial diagnosis, prior to any treatment.

Study results and limitations: Onset of ophthalmopathy came a median 6.5 months after the model predicted it.

The PBMCs were taken from around 10 ml of fresh peripheral blood. V dropped 1 base and J dropped 4 bases, with 14 bases sitting between them. CDR3 length: 15 residues. Germline V CDR1 and CDR2: SGHKS, YYEKEE (reference sequence). A remark on this clonotype: Its antigen is unidentified.

There were TCR beta CDR3 regions amplified from RNA transcripts. First-round RT-PCR of the TCR CDR3 relied on the HTBI primer set. MiXCR, run by TCRdb on the multiplex PCR reads, gives a single entry per CDR3 protein. Here the sample spans fewer than 550,000 distinct CDR3 sequences, roughly 14% being singletons. The V gene is TRBV5-5, the J gene TRBJ2-5; D gene ambiguous. The material sequenced was blood. The receptor was isolated from a woman aged 18-29 years with Graves' hyperthyroidism. In DNA form, the CDR3 reads TGTGCCAGCAGCTTGACAGTCAACTACGGAGAGACCCAGTACTTC. Protein: CASSLTVNYGETQYF.